A selection of T cell receptor beta chains follows, all from one sample in a study of blood T cell repertoires in COVID-19. Clones were read by immunoSEQ multiplex PCR, and TCRdb kept only the in-frame ones, dropping some. This repertoire shows about 410,000 clones, roughly 90% found once; its top ten account for less than 2%. Specimen: PBMCs or T cells enriched from blood (not recorded which). The receptor source for this set is a woman in her thirties who had recovered from COVID-19. Both conserved end residues are part of each CDR3. The D gene is left open where the match is weak. Not all rows give a size; the values are once, few, many and, for expanded clones, a class.

D	V	size	J	DNA	CDR3
TRBD1	TRBV9	NA	TRBJ2-1	TGTGCCAGCAGCGTAGGACAGGGAAGCGAGCAGTTCTTC	CASSVGQGSEQFF
TRBD2	TRBV10-3	NA	TRBJ2-1	TGTGCCATCAACACGGGACTAGCGACAAATGAGCAGTTCTTC	CAINTGLATNEQFF
NA	TRBV2	NA	TRBJ2-3	TGTGCCAGCCGAGTGGTCGATACGCAGTATTTT	CASRVVDTQYF
NA	TRBV20-1	NA	TRBJ1-1	TGCAGTGCTAGTCCACTCACTACGAACACTGAAGCTTTCTTT	CSASPLTTNTEAFF
NA	TRBV21-1	NA	TRBJ1-4	TGTGCCAGCAGCCGCTATGGACAGGGGGCGCGAATATGCGAAAAACTGTTTTTT	CASSRYGQGARICEKLFF
NA	TRBV20-1	NA	TRBJ1-6	TGCAGTGCTAGTGGTGGGGGGAATTCACCCCTCCACTTT	CSASGGGNSPLHF
NA	TRBV2	NA	TRBJ1-2	TGTGCCAGCACGGCGGGAAACTATGGCTACACCTTC	CASTAGNYGYTF
TRBD2	TRBV10-2	NA	TRBJ2-1	TGCGCCAGCAGTGAGCCCCAACTAGCGGGGGCTTACAATGAGCAGTTCTTC	CASSEPQLAGAYNEQFF
TRBD1	TRBV5-4	NA	TRBJ2-2	TGTGCCAGCAGCCCCTCCGGGACAGGGGCTGGGGAGCTGTTTTTT	CASSPSGTGAGELFF
NA	TRBV29-1	NA	TRBJ1-1	TGCAGCGTAAAAGGGGGGGCTGCGTTCACTGAAGCTTTCTTT	CSVKGGAAFTEAFF
NA	TRBV5-5	once	TRBJ1-2	TGTGCCAGCAGCTTGGCCGCTAACTATGGCTACACCTTC	CASSLAANYGYTF
NA	TRBV11-2	NA	TRBJ1-2	TGTGCCAGCAGCTTAGCGCAGGCTCGGGGCTATGGCTACACCTTC	CASSLAQARGYGYTF
TRBD1	TRBV2	NA	TRBJ1-6	TGTGCCAGCAGTGAAAGAAGCCGGGACAGGGTGAATTCACCCCTCCACTTT	CASSERSRDRVNSPLHF
NA	TRBV5-4	few	TRBJ2-7	TGTGCCAGCAGCCCTGGTTCCGGGAGACGGGACGAGCAGTACTTC	CASSPGSGRRDEQYF
NA	TRBV5-4	NA	TRBJ1-3	TGTGCCAGCAGCTTGGAGACAGGTTACTCTGGAAACACCATATATTTT	CASSLETGYSGNTIYF
TRBD2	TRBV27	NA	TRBJ2-7	TGTGCCAGCAGTAGCCCCGGGAGGGTAAACGAGCAGTACTTC	CASSSPGRVNEQYF
TRBD1	TRBV18	NA	TRBJ1-4	TGTGCCAGCTCACCACGGGACAGGTCTTCTTCCTCCGAAAAACTGTTTTTT	CASSPRDRSSSSEKLFF
TRBD1	TRBV6-5	NA	TRBJ2-3	TGTGCCAGCACCGGGACAGGCACAGATACGCAGTATTTT	CASTGTGTDTQYF
TRBD1	TRBV6-5	NA	TRBJ1-1	TGTGCCAGTCGGACAGGGGTCGGCACTGAAGCTTTCTTT	CASRTGVGTEAFF
NA	TRBV27	NA	TRBJ2-1	TGTGCCAGCAGTTTATCCCTTACGGAGGCGTACAATGAGCAGTTCTTC	CASSLSLTEAYNEQFF
NA	TRBV5-1	NA	TRBJ1-1	TGCGCCAGCAGCTTAAAGGGGCTGCTGGTTGAAGCTTTCTTT	CASSLKGLLVEAFF
NA	TRBV3-1/TRBV3-2	once	TRBJ2-1	TGTGCCAGCAGCCAAGGAGGTGAGCAGTTCTTC	CASSQGGEQFF
NA	TRBV7-8	NA	TRBJ1-3	TGTGCCAGCAGCGCCGTTGGGGCTGGTAGAAACACCATATATTTT	CASSAVGAGRNTIYF
TRBD2	TRBV5-4	NA	TRBJ2-5	TGTGCCAGCAGCTCGACAAGCGGGAGGATACAAGAGACCCAGTACTTC	CASSSTSGRIQETQYF
NA	TRBV20-1	once	TRBJ2-7	TGCAGTGCTAGTGGGCAGGGAAACTACGAGCAGTACTTC	CSASGQGNYEQYF
NA	TRBV11-1	NA	TRBJ2-7	TGTGCCAGCACCCGAAGCAGGGTTTCAGGGTCCTACGAGCAGTACTTC	CASTRSRVSGSYEQYF
TRBD1	TRBV5-4	NA	TRBJ1-1	TGTGCCAGCAGCCCGGGACAGGGGCGGCTGAACACTGAAGCTTTCTTT	CASSPGQGRLNTEAFF
NA	TRBV28	NA	TRBJ2-3	TGTGCCAGCAGTTCTAGGGACACCCGGACAGATACGCAGTATTTT	CASSSRDTRTDTQYF
NA	TRBV10-3	NA	TRBJ2-1	TGTGCCATCAGTGTGGACAGCTCTAGCGGCCACAATGAGCAGTTCTTC	CAISVDSSSGHNEQFF
TRBD1	TRBV12-3/TRBV12-4	NA	TRBJ1-1	TGTGCCAGCAGTTCAAGGACAGGAGCTTTCTTT	CASSSRTGAFF
TRBD1	TRBV29-1	NA	TRBJ2-5	TGCAGCGTTGAAACGACAGGGTTCGGGGTCCAGTACTTC	CSVETTGFGVQYF
NA	TRBV3-1/TRBV3-2	NA	TRBJ2-2	TGTGCCAGCAGCCAAGTTCTAAAACTAGCTATCGCCGGGGAGCTGTTTTTT	CASSQVLKLAIAGELFF
NA	TRBV2	NA	TRBJ2-7	TGTGCCAGCAAGGAAGGCTTTCGGGGGGCAGAGGAGCAGTACTTC	CASKEGFRGAEEQYF
TRBD1	TRBV7-9	NA	TRBJ2-5	TGTGCCAGCAGCTTAGCTGGGACAGGGGGCTGGGAGACCCAGTACTTC	CASSLAGTGGWETQYF
TRBD2	TRBV27	NA	TRBJ2-3	TGTGCCAGCAGTACTAGCGGGGTCACAGATACGCAGTATTTT	CASSTSGVTDTQYF
NA	TRBV30	NA	TRBJ1-3	TGTGCCTGGGCTAAGGGAGGTGCGGGAAACACCATATATTTT	CAWAKGGAGNTIYF
TRBD2	TRBV7-8	NA	TRBJ2-1	TGTGCCAGCAGCTTAGCCCCCGGATGGCTAGCGGGAGAGGTTCGCTTCAACAATGAGCAGTTCTTC	CASSLAPGWLAGEVRFNNEQFF
TRBD1	TRBV11-3	NA	TRBJ2-7	TGTGCCAGCAGCTCTACAGGGGACCTCGAGCAGTACTTC	CASSSTGDLEQYF
NA	TRBV3-1/TRBV3-2	NA	TRBJ1-2	TGTGCCAGCAGCCAGGCTTTTATTGGTGACTATGGCTACACCTTC	CASSQAFIGDYGYTF
TRBD1	TRBV7-9	NA	TRBJ2-3	TGTGCCAGCAGCTTAGTCTCGGGGACAGGGGAGTATTTT	CASSLVSGTGEYF
NA	TRBV5-1	NA	TRBJ1-1	TGCGCCAGCAGCTCGGGCTGGACAATGAACACTGAAGCTTTCTTT	CASSSGWTMNTEAFF
NA	TRBV11-3	once	TRBJ2-1	TGTGCCAGCAGCGCAGGGTTGGGGGGTTACAATGAGCAGTTCTTC	CASSAGLGGYNEQFF
TRBD1	TRBV2	NA	TRBJ1-1	TGTGCCAGCCAGAAGAACAGGGGGAGCACTGAAGCTTTCTTT	CASQKNRGSTEAFF
TRBD2	TRBV18	NA	TRBJ2-7	TGTGCCAGCTCACCACCGGCTAGCGGGGGGGCCGGGGAGCAGTACTTC	CASSPPASGGAGEQYF
TRBD1	TRBV5-4	once	TRBJ1-6	TGTGCCAGCAGCTTTCCGGGACAGGAGAATTCACCCCTCCACTTT	CASSFPGQENSPLHF
TRBD2	TRBV11-2	once	TRBJ2-1	TGTGCCAGCAGCCCGGGACTAAATCCCAATGAGCAGTTCTTC	CASSPGLNPNEQFF
TRBD1	TRBV27	NA	TRBJ1-2	TGTGCCAGCAGTTTAAGGCGGGACAGCCTAAACTATGGCTACACCTTC	CASSLRRDSLNYGYTF